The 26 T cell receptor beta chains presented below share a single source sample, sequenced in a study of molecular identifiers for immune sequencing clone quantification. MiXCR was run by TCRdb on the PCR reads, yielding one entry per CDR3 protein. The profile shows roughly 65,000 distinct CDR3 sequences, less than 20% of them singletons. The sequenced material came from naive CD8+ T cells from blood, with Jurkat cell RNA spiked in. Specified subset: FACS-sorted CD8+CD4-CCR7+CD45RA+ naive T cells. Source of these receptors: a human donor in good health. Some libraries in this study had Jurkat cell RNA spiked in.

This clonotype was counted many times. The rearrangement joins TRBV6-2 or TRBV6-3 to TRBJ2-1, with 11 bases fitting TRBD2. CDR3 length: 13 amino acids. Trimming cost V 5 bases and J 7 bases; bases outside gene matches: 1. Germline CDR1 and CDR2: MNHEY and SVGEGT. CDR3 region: CASSLAGGNEQFF. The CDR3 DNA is TGTGCCAGCAGTCTAGCGGGAGGTAATGAGCAGTTCTTC.

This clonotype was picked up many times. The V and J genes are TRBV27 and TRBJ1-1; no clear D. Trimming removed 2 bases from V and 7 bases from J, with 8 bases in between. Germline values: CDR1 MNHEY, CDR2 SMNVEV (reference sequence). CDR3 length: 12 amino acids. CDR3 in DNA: TGTGCCAGCAGTTTAGACGGTTATGAAGCTTTCTTT. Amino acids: CASSLDGYEAFF.

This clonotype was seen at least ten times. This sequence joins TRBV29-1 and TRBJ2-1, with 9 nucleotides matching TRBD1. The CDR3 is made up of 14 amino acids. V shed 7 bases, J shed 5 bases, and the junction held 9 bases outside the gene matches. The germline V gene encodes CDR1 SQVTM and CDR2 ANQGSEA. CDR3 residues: CSASSRTGDNEQFF. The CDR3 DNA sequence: TGCAGCGCCAGCAGTAGGACAGGGGACAATGAGCAGTTCTTC.

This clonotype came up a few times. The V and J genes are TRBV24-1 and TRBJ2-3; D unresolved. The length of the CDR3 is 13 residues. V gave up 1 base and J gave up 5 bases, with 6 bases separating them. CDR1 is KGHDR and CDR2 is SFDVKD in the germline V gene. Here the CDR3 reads CATSDFFGDTQYF. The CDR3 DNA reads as TGTGCCACCAGTGATTTCTTCGGAGATACGCAGTATTTT.

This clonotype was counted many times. This CDR3 reads CASSLEEGGEQFF. As DNA, the CDR3 is TGTGCCAGCAGCTTAGAAGAAGGCGGGGAGCAGTTCTTC. The rearrangement links TRBV7-6 to TRBJ2-1; TRBD2 might be the D (5 bases). Germline-derived CDR1 and CDR2 are SGHVS and FNYEAQ. V lost 1 base and J 10 bases, leaving 11 bases between the germline ends. This CDR3 is 13 amino acids long.

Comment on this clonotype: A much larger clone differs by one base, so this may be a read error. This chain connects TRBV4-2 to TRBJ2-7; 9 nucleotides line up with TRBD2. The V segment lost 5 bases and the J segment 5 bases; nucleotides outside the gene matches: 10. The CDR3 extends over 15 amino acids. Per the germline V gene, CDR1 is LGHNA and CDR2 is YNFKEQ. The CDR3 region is CASSGPSSGTHEQYF. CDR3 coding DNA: TGTGCCAGCAGCGGCCCCTCTAGCGGGACCCACGAGCAGTACTTC.

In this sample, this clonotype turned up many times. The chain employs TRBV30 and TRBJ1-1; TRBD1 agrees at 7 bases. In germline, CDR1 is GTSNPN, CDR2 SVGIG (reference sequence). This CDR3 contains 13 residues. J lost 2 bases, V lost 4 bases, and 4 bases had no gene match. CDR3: CAWTPGGNTEAFF. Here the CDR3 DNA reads TGTGCCTGGACCCCAGGGGGAAACACTGAAGCTTTCTTT. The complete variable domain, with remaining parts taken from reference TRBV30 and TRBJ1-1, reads SQTIHQWPATLVQPVGSPLSLECTVEGTSNPNLYWYRQAAGRGLQLLFYSVGIGQISSEVPQNLSASRPQDRQFILSSKKLLLSDSGFYLCAWTPGGNTEAFFGQGTRLTVV.

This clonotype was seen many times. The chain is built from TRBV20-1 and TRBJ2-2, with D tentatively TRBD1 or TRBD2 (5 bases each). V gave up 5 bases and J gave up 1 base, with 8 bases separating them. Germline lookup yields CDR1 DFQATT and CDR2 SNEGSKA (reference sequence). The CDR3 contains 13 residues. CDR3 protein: CSARDGNTGELFF. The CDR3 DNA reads TGCAGTGCTCGGGACGGGAACACCGGGGAGCTGTTTTTT.

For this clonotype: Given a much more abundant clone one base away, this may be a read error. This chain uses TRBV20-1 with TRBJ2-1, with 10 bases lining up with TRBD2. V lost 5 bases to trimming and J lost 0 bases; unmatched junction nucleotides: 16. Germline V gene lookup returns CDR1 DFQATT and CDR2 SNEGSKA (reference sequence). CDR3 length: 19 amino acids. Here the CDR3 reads CSAEDGGLALRSSYNEQFF. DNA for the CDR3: TGCAGTGCTGAGGACGGGGGACTAGCGCTCCGCAGCTCCTACAATGAGCAGTTCTTC.

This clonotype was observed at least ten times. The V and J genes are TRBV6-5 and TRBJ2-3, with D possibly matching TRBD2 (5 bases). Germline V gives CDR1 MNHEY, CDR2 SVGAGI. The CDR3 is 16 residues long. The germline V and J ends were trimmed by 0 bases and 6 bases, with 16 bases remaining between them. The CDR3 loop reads CASSYSSGLAADTQYF. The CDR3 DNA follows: TGTGCCAGCAGTTACTCTTCCGGCCTAGCAGCGGATACGCAGTATTTT.

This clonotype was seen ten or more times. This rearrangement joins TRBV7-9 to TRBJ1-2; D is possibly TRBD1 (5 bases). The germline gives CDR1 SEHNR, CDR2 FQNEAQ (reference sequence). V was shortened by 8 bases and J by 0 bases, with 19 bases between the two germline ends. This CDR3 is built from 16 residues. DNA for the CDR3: TGTGCCAGCTTCCTTATTCCGGGACTCCCTAACTATGGCTACACCTTC. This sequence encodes CASFLIPGLPNYGYTF.

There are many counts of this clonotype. The CDR3 coding sequence is TGCGCCAGCAGCCAAGATTTCGGGCGAGCGGCCGATGAGCAGTTCTTC. This gives the protein CASSQDFGRAADEQFF. The chain links TRBV4-1 to TRBJ2-1, with D perhaps matching TRBD2 (5 bases). This CDR3 comprises 16 residues. Germline lookup yields CDR1 MGHRA and CDR2 YSYEKL. Between the trimmed V and J ends, which lost 0 bases and 8 bases, there was a span of 17 bases.

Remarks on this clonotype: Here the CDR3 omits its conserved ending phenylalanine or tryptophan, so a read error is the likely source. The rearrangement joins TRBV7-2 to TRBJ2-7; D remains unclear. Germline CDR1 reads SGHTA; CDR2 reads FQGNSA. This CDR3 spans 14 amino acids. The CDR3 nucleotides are TGCGCCAGCAGCTGGCGGAGCACTGACTACGAGCAGTACTCC. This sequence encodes CASSWRSTDYEQYS.

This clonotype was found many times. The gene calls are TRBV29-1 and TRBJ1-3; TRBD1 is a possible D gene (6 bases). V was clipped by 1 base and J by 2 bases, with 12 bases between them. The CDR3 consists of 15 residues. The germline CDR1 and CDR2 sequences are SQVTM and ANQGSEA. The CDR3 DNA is TGCAGCGTTGAAGGACCGACAGGAGCTGGAAACACCATATATTTT. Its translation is CSVEGPTGAGNTIYF.

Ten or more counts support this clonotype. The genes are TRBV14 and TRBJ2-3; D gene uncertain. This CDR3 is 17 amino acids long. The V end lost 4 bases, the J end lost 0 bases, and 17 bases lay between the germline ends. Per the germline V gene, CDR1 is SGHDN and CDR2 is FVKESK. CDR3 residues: CASSLLGGRASTDTQYF. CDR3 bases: TGTGCCAGCAGCCTGCTAGGTGGTCGAGCCAGCACAGATACGCAGTATTTT.

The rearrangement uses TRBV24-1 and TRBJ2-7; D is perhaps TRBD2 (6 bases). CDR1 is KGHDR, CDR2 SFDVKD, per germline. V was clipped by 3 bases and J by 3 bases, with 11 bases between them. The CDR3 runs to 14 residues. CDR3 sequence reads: CATSDTGRYYEQYF. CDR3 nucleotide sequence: TGTGCCACCAGTGATACGGGGAGGTACTACGAGCAGTACTTC.

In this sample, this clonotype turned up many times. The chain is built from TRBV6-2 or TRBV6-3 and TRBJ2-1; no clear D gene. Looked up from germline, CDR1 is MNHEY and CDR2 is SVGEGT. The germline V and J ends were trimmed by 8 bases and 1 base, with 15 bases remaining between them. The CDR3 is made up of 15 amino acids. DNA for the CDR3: TGTGCCAGCGCCCCAGGTATTCAGTCCTACAATGAGCAGTTCTTC. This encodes CASAPGIQSYNEQFF.

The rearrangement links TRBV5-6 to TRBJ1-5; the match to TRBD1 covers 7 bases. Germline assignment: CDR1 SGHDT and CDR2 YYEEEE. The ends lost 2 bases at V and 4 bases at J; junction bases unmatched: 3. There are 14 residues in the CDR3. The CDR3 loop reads CASSFGGQNQPQHF. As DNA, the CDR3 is TGTGCCAGCAGCTTTGGGGGACAGAATCAGCCCCAGCATTTT.

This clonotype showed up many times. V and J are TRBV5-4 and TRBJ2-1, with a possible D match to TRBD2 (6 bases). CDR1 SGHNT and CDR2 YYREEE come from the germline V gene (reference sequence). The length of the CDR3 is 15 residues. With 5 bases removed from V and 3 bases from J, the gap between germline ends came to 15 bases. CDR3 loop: CASRRSGSYYNEQFF. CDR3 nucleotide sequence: TGTGCCAGCAGACGGAGCGGGTCATACTACAATGAGCAGTTCTTC.

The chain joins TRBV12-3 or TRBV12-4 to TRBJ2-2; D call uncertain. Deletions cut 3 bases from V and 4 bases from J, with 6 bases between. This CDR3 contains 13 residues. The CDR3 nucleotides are TGTGCCAGCAGTTTTCAAGTCACCGGGGAGCTGTTTTTT. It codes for CASSFQVTGELFF.

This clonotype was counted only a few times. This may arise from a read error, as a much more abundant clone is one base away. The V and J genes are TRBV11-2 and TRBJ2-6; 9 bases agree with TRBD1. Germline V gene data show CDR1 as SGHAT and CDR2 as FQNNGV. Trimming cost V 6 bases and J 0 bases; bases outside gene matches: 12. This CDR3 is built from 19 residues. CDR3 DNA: TGTGCCAGCAGTTCCCCGGAACAGGGGGCAATCTCTGGGGCCAACGTCCTGACTTTC. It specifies CASSSPEQGAISGANVLTF.

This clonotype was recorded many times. CDR3 protein: CASSPKGRTYIIYNEQFF. The CDR3 coding sequence is TGTGCCAGCAGCCCGAAAGGTCGGACCTACATAATATACAATGAGCAGTTCTTC. The chain employs TRBV7-6 and TRBJ2-1; D gene ambiguous. Trimming stripped 5 bases from V and 4 bases from J, with 24 bases between. The CDR3 has 18 residues. Per the germline V gene, CDR1 is SGHVS and CDR2 is FNYEAQ. The full variable domain, in which reference TRBV7-6 and TRBJ2-1 provide the parts outside the CDR3, is GAGVSQSPRYKVTKRGQDVALRCDPISGHVSLYWYRQALGQGPEFLTYFNYEAQQDKSGLPNDRFSAERPEGSISTLTIQRTEQRDSAMYRCASSPKGRTYIIYNEQFFGPGTRLTVL.

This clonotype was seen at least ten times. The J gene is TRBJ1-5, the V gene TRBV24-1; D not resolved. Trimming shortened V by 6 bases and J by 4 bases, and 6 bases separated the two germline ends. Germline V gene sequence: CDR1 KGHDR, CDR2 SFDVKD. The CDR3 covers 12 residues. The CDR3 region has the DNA TGTGCCACCAGTCGGAGTAATCAGCCCCAGCATTTT. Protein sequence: CATSRSNQPQHF.

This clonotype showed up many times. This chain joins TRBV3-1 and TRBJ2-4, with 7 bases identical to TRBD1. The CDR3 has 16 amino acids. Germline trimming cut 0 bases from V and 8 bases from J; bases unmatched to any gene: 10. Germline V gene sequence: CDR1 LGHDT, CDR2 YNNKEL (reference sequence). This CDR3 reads CASSQELAGGFYIQYF. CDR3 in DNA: TGTGCCAGCAGCCAAGAGCTAGCAGGGGGTTTTTACATTCAGTACTTC.

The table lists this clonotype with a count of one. DNA of the CDR3: TGTGCCAGCCGTTTAGTTCAGGGATTGGCAGATACGCAGTATTTT. This gives the protein CASRLVQGLADTQYF. This rearrangement joins TRBV7-9 to TRBJ2-3; D is possibly TRBD1 (5 bases). Germline CDR1 reads SEHNR; CDR2 reads FQNEAQ (reference sequence). The CDR3 contains 15 residues. V lost 8 bases to trimming and J lost 4 bases, with 19 bases between them.

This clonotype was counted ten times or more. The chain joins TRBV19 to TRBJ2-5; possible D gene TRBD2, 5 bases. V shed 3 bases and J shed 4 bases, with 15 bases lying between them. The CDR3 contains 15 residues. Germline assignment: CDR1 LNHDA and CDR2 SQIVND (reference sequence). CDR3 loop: CASSIQAEVAETQYF. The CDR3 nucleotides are TGTGCCAGTAGTATCCAAGCGGAGGTAGCAGAGACCCAGTACTTC.